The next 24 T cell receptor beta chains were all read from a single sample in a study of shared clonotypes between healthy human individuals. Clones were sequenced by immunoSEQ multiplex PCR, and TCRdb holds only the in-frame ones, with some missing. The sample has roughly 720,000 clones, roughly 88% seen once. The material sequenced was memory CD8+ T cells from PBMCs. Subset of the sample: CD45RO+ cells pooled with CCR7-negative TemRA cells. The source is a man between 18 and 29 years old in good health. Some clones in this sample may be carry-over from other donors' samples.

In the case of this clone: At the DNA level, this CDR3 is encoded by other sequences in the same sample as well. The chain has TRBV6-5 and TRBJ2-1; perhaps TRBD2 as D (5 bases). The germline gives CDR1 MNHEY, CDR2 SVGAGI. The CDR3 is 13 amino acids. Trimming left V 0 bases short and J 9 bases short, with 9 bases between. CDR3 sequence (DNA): TGTGCCAGCAGTTACTCGAATGGAGGTGAGCAGTTCTTC. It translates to CASSYSNGGEQFF.

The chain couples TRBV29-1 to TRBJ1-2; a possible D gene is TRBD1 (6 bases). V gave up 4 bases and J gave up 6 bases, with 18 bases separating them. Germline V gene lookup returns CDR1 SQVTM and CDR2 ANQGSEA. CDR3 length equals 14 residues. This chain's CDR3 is CSVASEGGPHGYTF. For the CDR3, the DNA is TGCAGCGTTGCTAGTGAGGGGGGACCTCATGGCTACACCTTC. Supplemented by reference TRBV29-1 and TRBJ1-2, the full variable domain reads SAVISQKPSRDICQRGTSLTIQCQVDSQVTMMFWYRQQPGQSLTLIATANQGSEATYESGFVIDKFPISRPNLTFSTLTVSNMSPEDSSIYLCSVASEGGPHGYTFGSGTRLTVV.

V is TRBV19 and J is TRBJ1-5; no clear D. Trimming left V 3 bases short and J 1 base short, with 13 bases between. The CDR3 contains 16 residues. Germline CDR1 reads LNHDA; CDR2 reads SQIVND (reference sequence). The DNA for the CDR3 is TGTGCCAGTAGTATGGTGAGGGAGTCAAGCAATCAGCCCCAGCATTTT. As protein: CASSMVRESSNQPQHF.

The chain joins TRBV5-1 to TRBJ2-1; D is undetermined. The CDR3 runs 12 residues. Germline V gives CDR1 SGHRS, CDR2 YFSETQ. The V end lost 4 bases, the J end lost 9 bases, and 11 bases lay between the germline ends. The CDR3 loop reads CASSPGSGEQFF. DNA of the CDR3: TGCGCCAGCAGCCCTGGTTCGGGTGAGCAGTTCTTC.

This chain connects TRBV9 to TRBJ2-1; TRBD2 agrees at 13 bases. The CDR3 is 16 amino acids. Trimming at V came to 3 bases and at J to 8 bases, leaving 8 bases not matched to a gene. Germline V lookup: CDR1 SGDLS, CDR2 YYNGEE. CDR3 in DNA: TGTGCCAGCAGCGCCGGACTAGCGGGAGTTGTGTATGAGCAGTTCTTC. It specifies CASSAGLAGVVYEQFF.

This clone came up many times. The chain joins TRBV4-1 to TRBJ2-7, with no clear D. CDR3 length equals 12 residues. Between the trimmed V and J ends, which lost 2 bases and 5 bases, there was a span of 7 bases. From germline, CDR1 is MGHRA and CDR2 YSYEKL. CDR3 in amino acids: CASSQKDDEQYF. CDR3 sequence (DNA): TGCGCCAGCAGCCAAAAAGATGACGAGCAGTACTTC.

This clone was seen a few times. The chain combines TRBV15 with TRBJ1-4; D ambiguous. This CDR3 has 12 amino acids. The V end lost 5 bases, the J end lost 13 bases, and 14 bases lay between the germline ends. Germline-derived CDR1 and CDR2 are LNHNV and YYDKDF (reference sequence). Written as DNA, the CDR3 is TGTGCCACCAGCGACGAGAGCGGCCTACTGTTTTTT. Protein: CATSDESGLLFF.

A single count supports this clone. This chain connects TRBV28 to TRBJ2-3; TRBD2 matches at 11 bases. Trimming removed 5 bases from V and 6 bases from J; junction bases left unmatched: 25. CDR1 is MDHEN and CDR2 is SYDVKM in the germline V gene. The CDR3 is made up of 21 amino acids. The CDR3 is CASSPPIGKSTSGVPRDTQYF. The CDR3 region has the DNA TGTGCCAGCAGTCCACCAATAGGGAAATCGACTAGCGGGGTACCCCGGGATACGCAGTATTTT.

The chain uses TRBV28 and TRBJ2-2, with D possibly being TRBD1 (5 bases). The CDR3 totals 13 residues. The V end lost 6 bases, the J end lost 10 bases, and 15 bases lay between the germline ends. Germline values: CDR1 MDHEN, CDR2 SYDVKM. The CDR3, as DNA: TGTGCCAGCAGACGCTCGGAAGGGGAGGAGCTGTTTTTT. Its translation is CASRRSEGEELFF.

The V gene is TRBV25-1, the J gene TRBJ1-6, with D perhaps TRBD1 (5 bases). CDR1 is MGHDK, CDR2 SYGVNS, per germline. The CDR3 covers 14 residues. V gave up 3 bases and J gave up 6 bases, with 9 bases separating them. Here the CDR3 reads CASSDRQGNSPLHF. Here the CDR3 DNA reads TGTGCCAGCAGTGATAGGCAGGGTAATTCACCCCTCCACTTT.

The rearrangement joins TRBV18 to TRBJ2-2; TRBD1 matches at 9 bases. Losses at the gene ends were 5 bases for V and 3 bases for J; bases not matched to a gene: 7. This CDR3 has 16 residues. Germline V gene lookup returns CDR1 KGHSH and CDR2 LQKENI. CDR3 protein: CASSANRGQDTGELFF. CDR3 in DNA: TGTGCCAGCTCAGCAAACAGGGGGCAGGACACCGGGGAGCTGTTTTTT.

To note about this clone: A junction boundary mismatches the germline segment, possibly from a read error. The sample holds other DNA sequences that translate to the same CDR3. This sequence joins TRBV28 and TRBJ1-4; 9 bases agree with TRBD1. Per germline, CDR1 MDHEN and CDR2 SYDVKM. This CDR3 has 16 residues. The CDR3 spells CASSRDRVVTNEKLFF. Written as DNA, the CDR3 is TGTGCCAGCAGCCGGGACAGGGTCGTAACTAATGAAAAACTGTTCTTT.

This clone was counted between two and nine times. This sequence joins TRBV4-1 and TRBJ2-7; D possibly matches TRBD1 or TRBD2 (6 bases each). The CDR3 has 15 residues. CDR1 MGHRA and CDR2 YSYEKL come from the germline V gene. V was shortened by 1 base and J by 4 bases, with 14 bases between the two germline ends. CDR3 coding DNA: TGCGCCAGCAGCCAAGGGGTAGGGGGGCCTTACGAGCAGTACTTC. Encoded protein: CASSQGVGGPYEQYF.

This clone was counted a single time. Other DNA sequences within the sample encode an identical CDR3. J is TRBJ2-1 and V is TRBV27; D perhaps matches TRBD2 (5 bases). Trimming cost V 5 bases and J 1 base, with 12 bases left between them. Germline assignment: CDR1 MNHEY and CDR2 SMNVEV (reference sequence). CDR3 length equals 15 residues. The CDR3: CASSLRTGSYNEQFF. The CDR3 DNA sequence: TGTGCCAGCAGTCTGAGGACGGGATCCTACAATGAGCAGTTCTTC.

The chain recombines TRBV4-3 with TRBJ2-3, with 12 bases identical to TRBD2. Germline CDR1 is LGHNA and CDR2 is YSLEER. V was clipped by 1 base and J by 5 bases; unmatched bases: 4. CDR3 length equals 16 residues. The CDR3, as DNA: TGCGCCAGCAGCCAAGGGACTAGCGGGATTCTAGATACGCAGTATTTT. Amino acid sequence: CASSQGTSGILDTQYF.

CDR3 residues: CASSIDWHRNQPQHF. In DNA, the CDR3 is TGTGCCAGTAGTATAGATTGGCACCGCAATCAGCCCCAGCATTTT. J is TRBJ1-5 and V is TRBV19; D not resolved. The V end lost 0 bases, the J end lost 2 bases, and 8 bases lay between the germline ends. This CDR3 has 15 residues. CDR1 LNHDA and CDR2 SQIVND come from the germline V gene (reference sequence).

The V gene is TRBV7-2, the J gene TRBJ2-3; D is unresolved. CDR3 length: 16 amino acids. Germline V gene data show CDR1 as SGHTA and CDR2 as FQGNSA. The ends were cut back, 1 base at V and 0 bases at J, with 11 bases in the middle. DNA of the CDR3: TGTGCCAGCAGCTTAGGCCAGCGCCTTAGCACAGATACGCAGTATTTT. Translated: CASSLGQRLSTDTQYF.

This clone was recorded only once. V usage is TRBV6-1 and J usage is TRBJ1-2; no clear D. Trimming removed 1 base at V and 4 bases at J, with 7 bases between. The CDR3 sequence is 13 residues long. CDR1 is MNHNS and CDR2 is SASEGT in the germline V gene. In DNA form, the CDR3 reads TGTGCCAGCAGTGAAGTTGCCGTCTATGGCTACACCTTC. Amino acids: CASSEVAVYGYTF.

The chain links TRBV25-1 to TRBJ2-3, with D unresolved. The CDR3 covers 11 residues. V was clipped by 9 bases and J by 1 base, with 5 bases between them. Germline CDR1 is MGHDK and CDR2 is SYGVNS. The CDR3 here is CASSRTDTQYF. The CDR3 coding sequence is TGTGCCAGTTCCCGCACAGATACGCAGTATTTT.

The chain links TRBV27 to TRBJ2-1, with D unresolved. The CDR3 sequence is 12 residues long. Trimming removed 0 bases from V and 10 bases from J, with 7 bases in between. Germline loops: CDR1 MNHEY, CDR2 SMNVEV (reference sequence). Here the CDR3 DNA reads TGTGCCAGCAGTTTATCCCTACGGGAGCAGTTCTTC. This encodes CASSLSLREQFF.

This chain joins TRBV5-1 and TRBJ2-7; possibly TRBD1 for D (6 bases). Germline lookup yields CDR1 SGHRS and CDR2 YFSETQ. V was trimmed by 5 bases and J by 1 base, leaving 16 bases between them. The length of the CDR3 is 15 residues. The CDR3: CASSWGQIFSYEQYF. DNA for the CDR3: TGCGCCAGCAGTTGGGGACAAATATTTTCCTACGAGCAGTACTTC.

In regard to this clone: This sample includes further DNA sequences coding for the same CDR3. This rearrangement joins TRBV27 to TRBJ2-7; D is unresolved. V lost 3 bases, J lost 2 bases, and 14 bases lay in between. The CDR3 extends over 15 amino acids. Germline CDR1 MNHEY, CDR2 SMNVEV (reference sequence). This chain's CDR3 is CASSFRAGRAYEQYF. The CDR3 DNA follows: TGTGCCAGCAGTTTTCGGGCAGGCCGTGCCTACGAGCAGTACTTC.

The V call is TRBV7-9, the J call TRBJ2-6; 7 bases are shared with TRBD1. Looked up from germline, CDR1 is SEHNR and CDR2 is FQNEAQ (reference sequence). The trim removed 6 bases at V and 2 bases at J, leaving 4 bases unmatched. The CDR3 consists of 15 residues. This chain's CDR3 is CASSNRGAGANVLTF. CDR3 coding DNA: TGTGCCAGCAGTAACAGGGGTGCTGGGGCCAACGTCCTGACTTTC. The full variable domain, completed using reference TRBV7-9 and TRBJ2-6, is DTGVSQNPRHKITKRGQNVTFRCDPISEHNRLYWYRQTLGQGPEFLTYFQNEAQLEKSRLLSDRFSAERPKGSFSTLEIQRTEQGDSAMYLCASSNRGAGANVLTFGAGSRLTVL.

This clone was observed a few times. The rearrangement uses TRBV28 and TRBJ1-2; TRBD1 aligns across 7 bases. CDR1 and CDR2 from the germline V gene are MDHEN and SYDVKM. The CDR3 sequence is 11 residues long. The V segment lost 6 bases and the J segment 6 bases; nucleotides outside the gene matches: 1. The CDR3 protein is CASRTGHGYTF. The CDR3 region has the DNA TGTGCCAGCAGGACAGGGCATGGCTACACCTTC.